Shown below are 21 T cell receptor beta chains from a single sample sequenced in a study of molecular identifiers for immune sequencing clone quantification. A single record per CDR3 protein comes from TCRdb applying MiXCR to the PCR reads. The sample consists of a few hundred thousand distinct CDR3 sequences, about 25% of them appearing once. Sample: naive CD8+ T cells from blood, with Jurkat cell RNA spiked in. Documented subset: FACS-sorted CD8+CD4-CCR7+CD45RA+ naive T cells. These receptors originate from a human donor in good health. Some libraries in this study had Jurkat cell RNA spiked in.

The rearrangement links TRBV6-5 to TRBJ2-1; D possibly corresponds to TRBD2 (6 bases). Trimming removed 0 bases from V and 5 bases from J, with 11 bases in between. This CDR3 is 15 amino acids long. In germline, CDR1 is MNHEY, CDR2 SVGAGI. The CDR3 DNA is TGTGCCAGCAGTTACTCGGCCGGGAGCAACAATGAGCAGTTCTTC. As protein: CASSYSAGSNNEQFF.

This clonotype was seen a few times. The chain joins TRBV14 to TRBJ1-1; 7 bases map to TRBD1. Trimming at V came to 4 bases and at J to 1 base, leaving 6 bases not matched to a gene. The CDR3 loop spans 15 amino acids. CDR1 SGHDN and CDR2 FVKESK come from the germline V gene. The chain's CDR3 is CASSRKDRQNTEAFF. The CDR3 bases are TGTGCCAGCAGCCGAAAGGACAGGCAGAACACTGAAGCTTTCTTT.

This clonotype was seen a few times. The chain combines TRBV11-2 with TRBJ2-7; TRBD1 agrees at 7 bases. The CDR3 has 16 residues. J lost 1 base, V lost 1 base, and 7 bases had no gene match. Germline V gene lookup returns CDR1 SGHAT and CDR2 FQNNGV. The CDR3 DNA sequence: TGTGCCAGCAGCTTAGGATGGGCAGGGGGTTCCTACGAGCAGTACTTC. This gives the protein CASSLGWAGGSYEQYF.

The chain has TRBV4-3 and TRBJ1-1; the D is unclear. Per germline, CDR1 LGHNA and CDR2 YSLEER. This CDR3 region has 13 residues. V was trimmed by 1 base and J by 4 bases, leaving 7 bases between them. CDR3 DNA sequence: TGCGCCAGCAGCCAAGGGCTCCTCACTGAAGCTTTCTTT. Translated: CASSQGLLTEAFF.

Note on this clonotype: A much larger clone is a single base away; this may be a read error. Since the CDR3 does not end with the conserved phenylalanine or tryptophan, this likely comes from a read error. The chain has TRBV12-3 or TRBV12-4 and TRBJ2-6; no reliable D call. This CDR3 spans 14 amino acids. V was trimmed by 6 bases and J by 0 bases, leaving 6 bases between them. The CDR3 is CASRQSSGANVLTS. The CDR3 region has the DNA TGTGCCAGCAGACAAAGCTCTGGGGCCAACGTCCTGACTTCC.

This clonotype was observed a few times. This chain connects TRBV5-1 to TRBJ1-6; perhaps TRBD1 as D (5 bases). From germline, CDR1 is SGHRS and CDR2 YFSETQ. The V and J ends lost 0 bases and 4 bases respectively, with 14 bases between them. The CDR3 consists of 17 residues. The DNA of the CDR3 is TGCGCCAGCAGCTTGGGGGACGGAAACCGTTATAATTCACCCCTCCACTTT. Amino acid sequence: CASSLGDGNRYNSPLHF.

The DNA of the CDR3 is TGTGCCAGCAGATCGAATCTAGCGGGATACTACAATGAGCAGTTCTTC. Amino acid sequence: CASRSNLAGYYNEQFF. This chain links TRBV28 with TRBJ2-1; 9 positions agree with TRBD2. The CDR3 is made up of 16 amino acids. The germline gives CDR1 MDHEN, CDR2 SYDVKM. V dropped 6 bases and J dropped 3; count of bases not matched to a gene: 9.

This clonotype was recorded a few times. This chain links TRBV14 with TRBJ2-7, with 10 bases identical to TRBD1. Per germline, CDR1 SGHDN and CDR2 FVKESK. CDR3 length equals 16 residues. The ends lost 4 bases at V and 5 bases at J; junction bases unmatched: 11. The CDR3 coding sequence is TGTGCCAGCAGCCTCGACACCGGGACAGGGGCTCACGAGCAGTACTTC. Protein product: CASSLDTGTGAHEQYF.

Comment on this clonotype: This could be a read error, since a much larger clone is one nucleotide away. The rearrangement uses TRBV7-9 and TRBJ2-5; no clear D gene. This CDR3 is built from 15 residues. Germline lookup yields CDR1 SEHNR and CDR2 FQNEAQ (reference sequence). The CDR3 spells CASSAPPTTQEPQYF. The DNA of the CDR3 is TGTGCCAGCAGCGCCCCACCTACGACCCAAGAGCCCCAGTACTTC. The complete variable domain, with remaining parts taken from reference TRBV7-9 and TRBJ2-5, reads DTGVSQNPRHKITKRGQNVTFRCDPISEHNRLYWYRQTLGQGPEFLTYFQNEAQLEKSRLLSDRFSAERPKGSFSTLEIQRTEQGDSAMYLCASSAPPTTQEPQYFGPGTRLLVL.

The chain couples TRBV13 to TRBJ2-2, with 7 bases that match TRBD1. CDR1 PRHDT and CDR2 FYEKMQ come from the germline V gene (reference sequence). V trimming: 5 bases; J trimming: 4 bases; junction bases outside the gene matches: 7. CDR3 length: 15 residues. CDR3 residues: CASSPPTGPTGELFF. The DNA of the CDR3 is TGTGCCAGCAGCCCCCCGACAGGGCCCACCGGGGAGCTGTTTTTT.

The chain uses TRBV7-2 and TRBJ1-2; D not resolved. This CDR3 region has 14 residues. Germline CDR1 SGHTA, CDR2 FQGNSA. V gave up 1 base and J gave up 0 bases, with 6 bases separating them. For the CDR3, the DNA is TGTGCCAGCAGCTTAGATAGCACTAACTATGGCTACACCTTC. Translation: CASSLDSTNYGYTF.

Worth noting for this clonotype: A much larger clone differs from this one at a single base, so this may be a read error. V is TRBV24-1 and J is TRBJ2-6; D remains ambiguous. Germline V gives CDR1 KGHDR, CDR2 SFDVKD. The CDR3 consists of 14 residues. Here the CDR3 reads CASSADSGANVLTF. Written as DNA, the CDR3 is TGTGCCTCCAGTGCCGACTCTGGGGCCAACGTCCTGACTTTC.

This clonotype was detected only a few times. The V and J genes are TRBV28 and TRBJ2-7; maybe TRBD2 (5 bases). The ends were cut back, 5 bases at V and 0 bases at J, with 11 bases in the middle. The germline CDR1 and CDR2 sequences are MDHEN and SYDVKM. The CDR3 runs 14 residues. CDR3 DNA: TGTGCCAGCAGTCGGACTGCCGTCTCCTACGAGCAGTACTTC. Amino acid sequence: CASSRTAVSYEQYF. Variable domain in full (rest from reference TRBV28 and TRBJ2-7): DVKVTQSSRYLVKRTGEKVFLECVQDMDHENMFWYRQDPGLGLRLIYFSYDVKMKEKGDIPEGYSVSREKKERFSLILESASTNQTSMYLCASSRTAVSYEQYFGPGTRLTVT.

With respect to this clonotype: A read error may account for a junction end that differs from germline. The chain couples TRBV7-6 to TRBJ2-3, with 7 bases lining up with TRBD1. CDR3 size: 16 residues. The germline CDR1 and CDR2 sequences are SGHVS and FNYEAQ. CDR3 region: CASSLVWTGSTGTQYF. The CDR3 bases are TGTGCCAGCAGCTTAGTCTGGACAGGTAGCACAGGTACGCAGTATTTT.

The sample holds a few counts of this clonotype. The chain employs TRBV7-9 and TRBJ2-5; 8 bases map to TRBD2. CDR3 size: 19 residues. CDR1 is SEHNR, CDR2 FQNEAQ, per germline (reference sequence). Unmatched junction bases numbered 29, after V lost 8 bases and J lost 9 bases. The CDR3 region is CASRDYIGGLAGGEEAQYF. In DNA, the CDR3 is TGTGCCAGCCGAGACTATATCGGGGGGCTAGCGGGCGGCGAGGAGGCCCAGTACTTC.

The sample holds a few counts of this clonotype. The V gene is TRBV7-8, the J gene TRBJ2-7; D may be TRBD2 (6 bases). Germline lookup yields CDR1 SGHVS and CDR2 FQNEAQ. The length of the CDR3 is 16 residues. Deletions cut 5 bases from V and 2 bases from J, with 19 bases between. CDR3 region: CASSPATSLSTYEQYF. The CDR3, as DNA: TGTGCCAGCAGCCCCGCCACTAGCTTATCTACCTACGAGCAGTACTTC.

V and J are TRBV9 and TRBJ2-3, with a possible D match to TRBD2 (7 bases). CDR1 is SGDLS and CDR2 is YYNGEE in the germline V gene. The CDR3 sequence is 15 residues long. V lost 2 bases and J lost 6, with 16 bases in between. DNA for the CDR3: TGTGCCAGCAGCGTTGAGGGGGGGGATATGGATACGCAGTATTTT. Translated: CASSVEGGDMDTQYF.

This clonotype showed up just a few times. J is TRBJ2-7 and V is TRBV6-1, with a tentative D call TRBD2 (6 bases). The V end lost 6 bases, the J end lost 1 base, and 13 bases lay between the germline ends. Germline V CDR1 and CDR2: MNHNS, SASEGT. The CDR3 length is 14 residues. This CDR3 reads CASRNSGESYEQYF. CDR3 DNA sequence: TGTGCCAGCAGAAACTCGGGGGAGTCCTACGAGCAGTACTTC.

This clonotype has a count of ten or more. This rearrangement joins TRBV6-2 or TRBV6-3 to TRBJ1-5; 8 bases fit TRBD1. The CDR3 has 15 amino acids. The V gene's germline CDR1 is MNHEY and CDR2 SVGEGT. V trimming: 4 bases; J trimming: 0 bases; junction bases outside the gene matches: 2. The CDR3 loop reads CASSWGQDSNQPQHF. The DNA for the CDR3 is TGTGCCAGCAGTTGGGGACAGGATAGCAATCAGCCCCAGCATTTT.

Turning to this clonotype: One junction end disagrees with the germline gene, perhaps due to a read error. The chain joins TRBV7-9 to TRBJ2-1; 8 positions agree with TRBD2. Germline V gene lookup returns CDR1 SEHNR and CDR2 FQNEAQ (reference sequence). The CDR3 is made up of 17 amino acids. As DNA, the CDR3 is TGTGCCAGCAGGTCGGCAGTAGCGGGGACCTCCTACAATGTGCAGTTCTTC. Translating it yields CASRSAVAGTSYNVQFF.

On this clonotype itself: A read error is possible here, since a much larger clone lies one base away. V usage is TRBV29-1 and J usage is TRBJ2-7; weak D call: TRBD2 (6 bases). Germline V gene sequence: CDR1 SQVTM, CDR2 ANQGSEA. The CDR3 is 10 residues long. Trimming pared 8 bases from V and 5 bases from J, leaving 10 bases between. The CDR3 DNA reads TGCAGCCTACGGGGGAACGAGCAGTACTTC. Translated, it gives CSLRGNEQYF.